Below are 30 T cell receptor beta chains sequenced from a single sample in a study of T cells after yellow fever vaccination. One entry per CDR3 protein, called by TCRdb with MiXCR from the 5' RACE reads. The top ten clones hold 41% of a sample with about 73,000 distinct CDR3 sequences, approximately 8% of them seen once. Sequenced here: CD8+ T cells sorted from PBMCs, sampled on the day of the yellow fever booster vaccination. These receptors all come from a man aged 25 to 40 who received the YFV17D yellow fever vaccine.

This clonotype was detected ten times or more. V usage is TRBV12-3 or TRBV12-4 and J usage is TRBJ2-3; D gene ambiguous. CDR3 size: 13 residues. V lost 7 bases and J lost 2, with 10 bases in between. For the CDR3, the DNA is TGTGCCAGCACTGGATCAATCACAGATACGCAGTATTTT. Protein product: CASTGSITDTQYF.

Written as DNA, the CDR3 is TGTGCCTGGAGAGAGGGACTAGCACCGATAGAGACCCAGTACTTC. Protein: CAWREGLAPIETQYF. The chain employs TRBV30 and TRBJ2-5; 9 bases match TRBD2. CDR1 is GTSNPN and CDR2 is SVGIG in the germline V gene (reference sequence). This CDR3 is 15 amino acids long. Germline trimming cut 3 bases from V and 4 bases from J; bases unmatched to any gene: 9.

This chain's CDR3 is CASSLGTGVPRSYEQYF. The CDR3 bases are TGTGCCAGCAGCTTAGGGACAGGGGTTCCCCGTTCTTACGAGCAGTACTTC. This chain joins TRBV7-2 and TRBJ2-7, with TRBD1 matching 9 bases. V lost 1 base and J lost 4; bases outside the gene matches: 11. The CDR3 extends over 17 amino acids. Germline V gives CDR1 SGHTA, CDR2 FQGNSA.

This clonotype was counted a few times. The chain links TRBV20-1 to TRBJ2-1; D is unresolved. The CDR3 contains 10 residues. With 5 bases removed from V and 3 bases from J, the gap between germline ends came to 2 bases. CDR1 is DFQATT, CDR2 SNEGSKA, per germline (reference sequence). The CDR3 DNA is TGCAGTGCTGGCTACAATGAGCAGTTCTTC. It translates to CSAGYNEQFF.

The chain joins TRBV5-1 to TRBJ2-7; the match to TRBD2 covers 10 bases. J gave up 0 bases and V 4 bases, and 1 base lay outside the gene matches. This CDR3 contains 14 residues. Germline values: CDR1 SGHRS, CDR2 YFSETQ. The CDR3 nucleotides are TGCGCCAGCAGCCGGACTAGCGGCTCCTACGAGCAGTACTTC. Its translation: CASSRTSGSYEQYF.

V usage is TRBV11-2 and J usage is TRBJ2-1; D tentatively reads TRBD1 or TRBD2 (5 bases each). The CDR3 spans 12 residues. Trimming took 1 base from V and 12 from J, leaving 10 bases between them. Germline V lookup: CDR1 SGHAT, CDR2 FQNNGV. The CDR3: CASSLGGVWQFF. The CDR3, as DNA: TGTGCCAGCAGCTTAGGAGGGGTTTGGCAGTTCTTC.

Many counts were recorded for this clonotype. This chain uses TRBV7-2 with TRBJ2-5; 7 bases line up with TRBD1. This CDR3 comprises 14 residues. Germline V lookup: CDR1 SGHTA, CDR2 FQGNSA. The junction had 5 bases not matched to a gene; V was cut back by 1 base and J by 6 bases. The CDR3 sequence is CASSLENRGQTQYF. The CDR3 DNA is TGTGCCAGCAGCTTAGAAAACAGGGGACAGACCCAGTACTTC. Based on the CDR3 plus reference TRBV7-2 and TRBJ2-5, the full variable domain is GAGVSQSPSNKVTEKGKDVELRCDPISGHTALYWYRQSLGQGLEFLIYFQGNSAPDKSGLPSDRFSAERTGGSVSTLTIQRTQQEDSAVYLCASSLENRGQTQYFGPGTRLLVL.

This clonotype was observed a handful of times. The rearrangement joins TRBV7-9 to TRBJ2-3, with 13 bases that match TRBD2. CDR1 is SEHNR, CDR2 FQNEAQ, per germline (reference sequence). The V gene end was trimmed by 5 bases and the J gene end by 4 bases; junction bases not matched to a gene: 6. This CDR3 spans 16 amino acids. The CDR3 nucleotides are TGTGCCAGCAGCCCAAGGACTAGCGGGAGAGCAGATACGCAGTATTTT. Translating gives CASSPRTSGRADTQYF.

This rearrangement joins TRBV15 to TRBJ2-7, with unresolved D. Germline-derived CDR1 and CDR2 are LNHNV and YYDKDF (reference sequence). The CDR3 is made up of 12 amino acids. V lost 3 bases to trimming and J lost 6 bases, with 9 bases between them. CDR3 sequence (DNA): TGTGCCACCAGCAGTGGACCCTCCGAGCAGTACTTC. Protein sequence: CATSSGPSEQYF.

A few counts support this clonotype. The chain couples TRBV28 to TRBJ2-7, with 8 bases that match TRBD2. V shed 5 bases and J 2 bases; nucleotides not matched to a gene: 11. CDR1 and CDR2 from the germline V gene are MDHEN and SYDVKM. The CDR3 consists of 16 residues. The CDR3 coding sequence is TGTGCCAGCAGTCCGCCGGGGGGGGTGGGGGCCTACGAGCAGTACTTC. Translating gives CASSPPGGVGAYEQYF.

The sample holds a few counts of this clonotype. The genes are TRBV20-1 and TRBJ2-1; TRBD2 agrees at 16 bases. The CDR3 runs 18 residues. The V and J ends lost 3 bases and 9 bases, in that order; junction bases with no gene match: 14. CDR1 and CDR2 from the germline V gene are DFQATT and SNEGSKA (reference sequence). CDR3 coding DNA: TGCAGTGCTAGGAGTATTGGGACTAGCGGGAGGGCCGGGATTGAGCAGTTCTTC. Its protein product is CSARSIGTSGRAGIEQFF.

This clonotype was counted many times. The chain combines TRBV7-8 with TRBJ2-4; D is perhaps TRBD1 or TRBD2 (7 bases each). V was pared by 5 bases and J by 8 bases, with 16 bases between. The CDR3 is made up of 14 amino acids. CDR1 is SGHVS, CDR2 FQNEAQ, per germline. The DNA of the CDR3 is TGTGCCAGCAGCGAAAACCAGGGGGGGGACATTCAGTACTTC. It codes for CASSENQGGDIQYF.

The chain uses TRBV6-5 and TRBJ2-7, with D possibly TRBD1 on 5 matching bases. CDR1 is MNHEY, CDR2 SVGAGI, per germline. Trimming shortened V by 0 bases and J by 3 bases, and 12 bases separated the two germline ends. The CDR3 is 15 residues long. The CDR3 sequence is CASSYSGRVGYEQYF. Here the CDR3 DNA reads TGTGCCAGCAGTTACTCGGGGCGTGTGGGCTACGAGCAGTACTTC.

On this clonotype: The junction departs from the called germline gene at one end, perhaps through a read error. The rearrangement joins TRBV28 to TRBJ2-5, with D uncertain. Germline loops: CDR1 MDHEN, CDR2 SYDVKM. CDR3 length: 16 amino acids. CDR3 bases: TGTGTCAGCAGTTTGTTTCCCCAAATGGGGCAAGAGACCCAGTACTTC. This codes for CVSSLFPQMGQETQYF.

The chain carries TRBV28 and TRBJ2-7; 11 nucleotides align to TRBD1. J gave up 7 bases and V 3 bases, and 2 bases lay outside the gene matches. The CDR3 loop spans 13 amino acids. CDR1 is MDHEN, CDR2 SYDVKM, per germline. Here the CDR3 DNA reads TGTGCCAGCAGTTTGGGACAGGGGGGGGAGCAGTACTTC. Protein product: CASSLGQGGEQYF.

This clonotype was counted only a few times. This chain joins TRBV7-8 and TRBJ2-1, with D possibly being TRBD2 (7 bases). Per the germline V gene, CDR1 is SGHVS and CDR2 is FQNEAQ. The CDR3 covers 14 residues. The V and J ends lost 10 bases and 5 bases respectively, with 18 bases between them. The CDR3 region is CATWGASGNNEQFF. CDR3 sequence (DNA): TGTGCCACCTGGGGGGCTAGCGGTAACAATGAGCAGTTCTTC.

Notes on this clonotype: A read error is possible here, since a much larger clone lies one base away. The chain combines TRBV3-1 with TRBJ2-5; 8 nucleotides align to TRBD2. CDR1 LGHDT and CDR2 YNNKEL come from the germline V gene (reference sequence). This CDR3 spans 15 amino acids. V was pared by 4 bases and J by 4 bases, with 8 bases of the junction left unmatched. The CDR3: CASSPGLAGLETQYF. CDR3 coding DNA: TGTGCCAGCAGCCCCGGCCTAGCGGGTCTAGAGACCCAGTACTTC.

This clonotype was seen only a few times. The chain couples TRBV4-3 to TRBJ2-6; no clear D gene. CDR1 is LGHNA and CDR2 is YSLEER in the germline V gene. The V gene lost 0 bases and the J gene lost 0 bases, with 3 bases spanning the gap. The CDR3 runs to 15 residues. CDR3 DNA: TGCGCCAGCAGCCAAGAGGACTCTGGGGCCAACGTCCTGACTTTC. It translates to CASSQEDSGANVLTF.

This clonotype has ten or more counts. V gene TRBV12-3 or TRBV12-4 combines with J gene TRBJ2-1, with 8 nucleotides matching TRBD2. The junction had 9 bases not matched to a gene; V was cut back by 5 bases and J by 6 bases. This CDR3 comprises 15 residues. The DNA for the CDR3 is TGTGCCAGCAGTCGAACGGGACTAGGGCTCAATGAGCAGTTCTTC. It encodes CASSRTGLGLNEQFF.

The chain uses TRBV6-5 and TRBJ2-1, with 10 bases matching TRBD2. The V gene end was trimmed by 0 bases and the J gene end by 5 bases; junction bases not matched to a gene: 7. CDR3 length: 17 residues. The germline gives CDR1 MNHEY, CDR2 SVGAGI. CDR3 coding DNA: TGTGCCAGCAGTTACTCTAGGGGGACTAGCGCAGACAATGAGCAGTTCTTC. This encodes CASSYSRGTSADNEQFF.

This rearrangement joins TRBV29-1 to TRBJ2-2; D call uncertain. The CDR3 loop spans 15 amino acids. Germline CDR1 SQVTM, CDR2 ANQGSEA. With 1 base removed from V and 1 base from J, the gap between germline ends came to 10 bases. CDR3 residues: CSVEVSGGNTGELFF. CDR3 bases: TGCAGCGTTGAAGTTAGTGGCGGGAACACCGGGGAGCTGTTTTTT.

In this sample, this clonotype turned up a few times. The rearrangement joins TRBV20-1 to TRBJ2-7; D not certain. The germline V gene encodes CDR1 DFQATT and CDR2 SNEGSKA (reference sequence). V shed 4 bases and J shed 3 bases, with 13 bases lying between them. The CDR3 covers 13 residues. The CDR3 region has the DNA TGCAGTGCTACTCCGGGTTCCAACTACGAGCAGTACTTC. As protein: CSATPGSNYEQYF.

This chain uses TRBV7-2 with TRBJ2-5; D is unresolved. CDR1 is SGHTA, CDR2 FQGNSA, per germline. The CDR3 contains 14 residues. Trimming stripped 5 bases from V and 2 bases from J, with 12 bases between. Here the CDR3 DNA reads TGTGCCAGCAGCCCCCTCGTTTTTCAAGAGACCCAGTACTTC. This sequence encodes CASSPLVFQETQYF.

This clonotype appeared many times. V gene TRBV12-3 or TRBV12-4 combines with J gene TRBJ2-5; 9 positions match TRBD1. V lost 3 bases and J lost 0; bases outside the gene matches: 11. The CDR3 is made up of 18 amino acids. This chain's CDR3 is CASSFSGTGYPYQETQYF. CDR3 in DNA: TGTGCCAGCAGTTTTTCCGGGACAGGGTACCCCTACCAAGAGACCCAGTACTTC.

This clonotype has a handful of counts. The genes are TRBV29-1 and TRBJ2-1; 11 bases match TRBD2. There are 14 residues in the CDR3. V lost 6 bases and J lost 8; bases outside the gene matches: 9. Germline-derived CDR1 and CDR2 are SQVTM and ANQGSEA. The DNA of the CDR3 is TGCAGCGTGCCGACTAGCGGGATGGGCGATGAGCAGTTCTTC. This gives the protein CSVPTSGMGDEQFF.

This clonotype showed up just a few times. The rearrangement links TRBV6-1 to TRBJ1-4; no firm D call. Germline V gives CDR1 MNHNS, CDR2 SASEGT. The CDR3 consists of 16 residues. Trimming pared 6 bases from V and 6 bases from J, leaving 20 bases between. CDR3 residues: CASRETGPLRDEKLFF. CDR3 sequence (DNA): TGTGCCAGCAGAGAGACGGGCCCCCTGAGGGATGAAAAACTGTTTTTT.

This clonotype was seen many times. This rearrangement joins TRBV7-2 to TRBJ2-3; D gene unclear. CDR1 is SGHTA and CDR2 is FQGNSA in the germline V gene. CDR3 length: 15 residues. Trimming removed 1 base from V and 2 bases from J, with 10 bases in between. The CDR3 DNA reads TGTGCCAGCAGCTTAGGGTCCCTCATCACAGATACGCAGTATTTT. It is translated as CASSLGSLITDTQYF.

CDR3 residues: CASSLGLAGEQYF. For the CDR3, the DNA is TGTGCCAGCAGCTTAGGACTAGCGGGGGAGCAGTACTTC. This sequence joins TRBV7-9 and TRBJ2-7, with 11 bases that match TRBD2. V gave up 1 base and J gave up 7 bases; unmatched junction bases: 0. The germline gives CDR1 SEHNR, CDR2 FQNEAQ (reference sequence). The CDR3 totals 13 residues.

J is TRBJ2-7 and V is TRBV11-1, with TRBD2 matching 9 bases. The CDR3 spans 18 residues. V lost 1 base to trimming and J lost 3 bases; unmatched junction nucleotides: 13. The V gene's germline CDR1 is SGHAT and CDR2 FQDESV (reference sequence). The CDR3 loop reads CASSLVGREGLKFYEQYF. In nucleotides, the CDR3 is TGTGCCAGCAGCTTAGTTGGGCGGGAGGGCCTGAAGTTCTACGAGCAGTACTTC.

This clonotype has ten or more counts. The rearrangement joins TRBV5-1 to TRBJ2-1; 9 bases are a match to TRBD1. Germline CDR1 SGHRS, CDR2 YFSETQ. This CDR3 region has 17 residues. The V gene end was trimmed by 0 bases and the J gene end by 8 bases; junction bases not matched to a gene: 12. The CDR3 here is CASSLAPGTGSFDEQFF. CDR3 bases: TGCGCCAGCAGCTTGGCCCCCGGGACAGGGTCTTTCGATGAGCAGTTCTTC. The variable domain in full, with the rest retrieved from reference TRBV5-1 and TRBJ2-1, is KAGVTQTPRYLIKTRGQQVTLSCSPISGHRSVSWYQQTPGQGLQFLFEYFSETQRNKGNFPGRFSGRQFSNSRSEMNVSTLELGDSALYLCASSLAPGTGSFDEQFFGPGTRLTVL.